In this sample, the clone carrying this T cell receptor beta chain turned up many times. Its antigen is not identified. The data stem from a study of T cells in Graves' hyperthyroidism and ophthalmopathy. Study-wide results and limits: Most clonotypes that expanded in the thyroid above 0.001 also showed up in blood.

Those patients with uncontrolled infection, other autoimmune disease, pregnancy or lactation were excluded. The CDR3 consists of 14 residues. Germline loops: CDR1 LNHNV, CDR2 YYDKDF (reference sequence). V lost 1 base and J lost 4, with 10 bases in between. TCR beta CDR3 regions were amplified from RNA transcripts. HTBI primers were employed in a first-round RT-PCR of the TCR CDR3. MiXCR, applied by TCRdb to the multiplex PCR reads, yields one record per CDR3 protein. The profile shows 300,000 to 450,000 distinct CDR3 sequences, 15% to 20% of them singletons. The chain joins TRBV15 to TRBJ2-5; D is uncertain. The sequencing input was blood. The receptor comes from a woman in her 40s with Graves' ophthalmopathy. CDR3 sequence: CATSRGLVGETQYF. In DNA form, the CDR3 reads TGTGCCACCAGCAGAGGTCTAGTCGGAGAGACCCAGTACTTC.